These 10 T cell receptor beta chains were all obtained from the same sample, sequenced in a study of OX40 agonist ivuxolimab in advanced cancers. The protocol was immunoSEQ multiplex PCR, while the TCRdb copy is restricted to in-frame clones and leaves out a portion. The sample comprises 65,000 to 85,000 clones, approximately 90% of which are singletons, and around 0.19% rests with the top ten. The sample here was CD4+ or CD8+ T cells sorted from blood, taken in a trial of the OX40 agonist ivuxolimab. These TCRs come from an adult with an advanced solid tumor such as melanoma, head and neck, liver or kidney cancer.

The V call is TRBV29-1, the J call TRBJ1-3; D not resolved. Trimming removed 7 bases at V and 0 bases at J, with 4 bases between. This CDR3 is built from 11 residues. CDR1 and CDR2 from the germline V gene are SQVTM and ANQGSEA. CDR3: CSADSGNTIYF. CDR3 DNA sequence: TGCAGCGCGGACTCTGGAAACACCATATATTTT.

The CDR3 sequence is CASSSRVSLLRGDTDTQYF. CDR3 DNA sequence: TGCGCCAGCAGCTCCCGGGTATCTCTATTAAGGGGGGACACAGATACGCAGTATTTT. The chain employs TRBV5-1 and TRBJ2-3; D might be TRBD1 or TRBD2, each matching 6 bases. Trimming removed 3 bases from V and 2 bases from J, with 25 bases in between. This CDR3 region has 19 residues. The germline gives CDR1 SGHRS, CDR2 YFSETQ.

V usage is TRBV5-6 and J usage is TRBJ2-7, with TRBD2 matching over 11 bases. Germline V CDR1 and CDR2: SGHDT, YYEEEE. J was trimmed by 0 bases and V by 1 base; bases with no gene match: 9. CDR3 length equals 18 residues. The CDR3 nucleotides are TGTGCCAGCAGCTTGTTGGGTAGCGGGAGGGGAAGCTCCTACGAGCAGTACTTC. Protein product: CASSLLGSGRGSSYEQYF.

The chain couples TRBV2 to TRBJ2-1; 9 positions match TRBD1. Germline CDR1 is SNHLY and CDR2 is FYNNEI. After removal of 6 bases from V and 0 bases from J, the junction contained 15 bases not matched to a gene. The CDR3 contains 19 residues. CDR3 in amino acids: CASRDRGAGSPRSYNEQFF. In DNA form, the CDR3 reads TGTGCCAGCAGGGACAGGGGAGCGGGAAGCCCCCGCTCCTACAATGAGCAGTTCTTC.

Here the CDR3 DNA reads TGTGCCATCAGTGACCAAGGCAGCCGGAGCACCATATATTTT. Translating gives CAISDQGSRSTIYF. V is TRBV10-3 and J is TRBJ1-3, with D unclear. Trimming stripped 3 bases from V and 9 bases from J, with 15 bases between. The length of the CDR3 is 14 residues. Germline V CDR1 and CDR2: ENHRY, SYGVKD.

This chain uses TRBV11-1 with TRBJ1-2, with 9 nucleotides matching TRBD1. Germline CDR1 is SGHAT and CDR2 is FQDESV (reference sequence). V trimming: 1 base; J trimming: 7 bases; junction bases outside the gene matches: 7. The CDR3 totals 15 residues. As DNA, the CDR3 is TGTGCCAGCAGCTTAGATCCGGGACAGGGATCTGGCTACACCTTC. Translated: CASSLDPGQGSGYTF.

This chain links TRBV6-1 with TRBJ1-6, with a possible D match to TRBD1 (6 bases). The germline V gene encodes CDR1 MNHNS and CDR2 SASEGT. The CDR3 is 14 amino acids. V lost 2 bases and J 7 bases, leaving 9 bases between the germline ends. Written as DNA, the CDR3 is TGTGCCAGCAGTGAATGGGACAACAATTCACCCCTCCACTTT. Amino acids: CASSEWDNNSPLHF.

The chain couples TRBV7-9 to TRBJ1-3; no firm D call. The CDR3 contains 13 residues. Germline V gives CDR1 SEHNR, CDR2 FQNEAQ (reference sequence). Trimming cost V 3 bases and J 7 bases, with 10 bases left between them. The chain's CDR3 is CASSFDLGNTIYF. CDR3 DNA sequence: TGTGCCAGCAGCTTCGACCTGGGGAACACCATATATTTT.

The rearrangement uses TRBV5-1 and TRBJ2-7; tentative D call: TRBD2 (6 bases). Germline CDR1 and CDR2: SGHRS and YFSETQ. The V end lost 3 bases, the J end lost 6 bases, and 13 bases lay between the germline ends. This CDR3 has 13 amino acids. The CDR3 nucleotides are TGCGCCAGCAGCTGGAGGGTGGACGGCGAGCAGTACTTC. Protein: CASSWRVDGEQYF.

This chain links TRBV27 with TRBJ1-5, with unresolved D. The length of the CDR3 is 17 residues. V was shortened by 2 bases and J by 4 bases, with 18 bases between the two germline ends. Germline V gene sequence: CDR1 MNHEY, CDR2 SMNVEV (reference sequence). The CDR3 loop is CASSLRVGVNQNQPQHF. CDR3 nucleotides: TGTGCCAGCAGTTTACGGGTCGGGGTTAATCAGAATCAGCCCCAGCATTTT.